This TCR beta chain was documented in a study of OX40 agonist ivuxolimab in advanced cancers. The overall study: Melanoma, hepatocellular carcinoma, head and neck or renal cell cancer occurred in dose-escalation patients.

Exclusion of a patient followed from autoimmune disease history or systemic immunosuppression. Comments on this clone: Its cognate antigen is unknown.

The CDR3 is made up of 16 amino acids. J gave up 6 bases and V 2 bases, and 10 bases lay outside the gene matches. Per germline, CDR1 SGHAT and CDR2 FQNNGV. TCRdb keeps only in-frame clones here, not all; method: immunoSEQ multiplex PCR. The repertoire holds around 64,000 clones, with 90% to 95% as singletons. Study-level results: The work left the antigen specificity of expanded peripheral T cells undetermined. CD8+ T cells showed, on average, more clonal expansion than CD4+ cells.

The clonotype comes from an adult with an advanced solid tumor such as melanoma, head and neck, liver or kidney cancer. The sequenced sample was CD4+ or CD8+ T cells sorted from blood, obtained in a trial of the OX40 agonist ivuxolimab. The V call is TRBV11-2, the J call TRBJ2-7; TRBD1 aligns across 10 bases. For the CDR3, the DNA is TGTGCCAGCAGCTTATATCGGGACAGGGGCCTCTCCGAGCAGTACTTC. Protein sequence: CASSLYRDRGLSEQYF.